These T cell receptor beta chains were read from a single sample in a study of cytomegalovirus exposure and HLA in healthy donors. Produced via immunoSEQ multiplex PCR; TCRdb's table is partial and in-frame only. The table shows 100,000 to 150,000 clones, with about four fifths occurring only once. Sequencing input: PBMCs. These receptor sequences come from a woman in her forties in good health and CMV-seropositive. Both conserved end residues are part of each CDR3. A D gene is named only where the DNA matches it firmly. Clone size is given for some rows only: seen once, a few or many times, or a class if the clone is expanded.

D gene	clone size	V gene	J gene	CDR3 DNA	CDR3 protein
.	.	TRBV7-2	TRBJ1-3	TGTGCCAGCAGGATACAGGGACCCTCTGGAAACACCATATATTTT	CASRIQGPSGNTIYF
.	once	TRBV7-6	TRBJ2-7	TGTGCCAGCAGCTTAGAGGCACAGTACATCCCCTACGAGCAGTACTTC	CASSLEAQYIPYEQYF
TRBD2	.	TRBV11-1	TRBJ2-2	TGTGCCAGCAGCTTACTTACTAGCGGGAGCTCGAGGACCGGGGAGCTGTTTTTT	CASSLLTSGSSRTGELFF
.	.	TRBV11-2	TRBJ2-7	TGTGCCAGCAGCTTATCTCGCGAGCAGTACTTC	CASSLSREQYF
TRBD2	.	TRBV7-9	TRBJ2-1	TGTGCCAGCAAACCGGGACTAGGGCCCAATGAGCAGTTCTTC	CASKPGLGPNEQFF
TRBD2	.	TRBV18	TRBJ2-1	TGTGCCAGCTCACCAACCGGGACTAGGGCGAATGAGCAGTTCTTC	CASSPTGTRANEQFF
TRBD2	.	TRBV7-9	TRBJ2-1	TGTGCCAGCAGCGCAGAAACCGCGGGGGTTGGCAACAATGAGCAGTTCTTC	CASSAETAGVGNNEQFF
.	once	TRBV6-6	TRBJ2-3	TGTGCCAGCAGTTATGACGCGGAGAGCACAGATACGCAGTATTTT	CASSYDAESTDTQYF
TRBD2	.	TRBV6-4	TRBJ2-1	TGTGCCAGCAGTGTCTCTTCCCGAGGGCTAGCGGGGTACAATGAGCAGTTCTTC	CASSVSSRGLAGYNEQFF
.	.	TRBV9	TRBJ2-6	TGTGCCAGCAGCTCCCGGGGGGCCGGGGCCAACGTCCTGACTTTC	CASSSRGAGANVLTF
.	once	TRBV5-6	TRBJ1-1	TGTGCCAGCAGCGGAGTTTGGAGGAACACTGAAGCTTTCTTT	CASSGVWRNTEAFF
TRBD1	.	TRBV11-2	TRBJ2-7	TGTGCCAGCAGCGTACTGATGGACAGGGGGTCCTACGAGCAGTACTTC	CASSVLMDRGSYEQYF
.	.	TRBV7-9	TRBJ1-1	TGTGCCAGCAGCCCCCTAGCGGGAACTGAAGCTTTCTTT	CASSPLAGTEAFF
TRBD1	.	TRBV28	TRBJ1-3	TGTGCCAGCAGTTTAGCTGGACAGGGAACTGGAAACACCATATATTTT	CASSLAGQGTGNTIYF
TRBD2	.	TRBV18	TRBJ2-1	TGTGCCAGCTCCCCCGACCGGACTAGCGGGAGTAATCATGAGCAGTTCTTC	CASSPDRTSGSNHEQFF
TRBD2	.	TRBV10-3	TRBJ2-7	TGTGCCATCAGTGAAGGACTAGCCTACGAGCAGTACTTC	CAISEGLAYEQYF
TRBD1	.	TRBV20-1	TRBJ1-3	TGCAGTGCTAGTTACAGGGGAACCATATATTTT	CSASYRGTIYF
.	.	TRBV6-5	TRBJ2-3	TGTGCCAGCACAAGGGGGATCCAGGGTGTGCGTCGGTATTTT	CASTRGIQGVRRYF
.	.	TRBV7-8	TRBJ2-7	TGTGCCAGCAGCTTAGTTTCGGGGTCCAGTTCCTACGAGCAGTACTTC	CASSLVSGSSSYEQYF
TRBD1	.	TRBV4-3	TRBJ2-2	TGCGCCAGCAGCGACAGGGGACCGAACACCGGGGAGCTGTTTTTT	CASSDRGPNTGELFF
.	.	TRBV10-3	TRBJ2-7	TGTGCCATCAGTGAAGACAGCACCTACGAGCAGTACTTC	CAISEDSTYEQYF
.	.	TRBV28	TRBJ1-2	TGTGCCAGCACCTTAGGGCAGGGTGACTATGGCTACACCTTC	CASTLGQGDYGYTF